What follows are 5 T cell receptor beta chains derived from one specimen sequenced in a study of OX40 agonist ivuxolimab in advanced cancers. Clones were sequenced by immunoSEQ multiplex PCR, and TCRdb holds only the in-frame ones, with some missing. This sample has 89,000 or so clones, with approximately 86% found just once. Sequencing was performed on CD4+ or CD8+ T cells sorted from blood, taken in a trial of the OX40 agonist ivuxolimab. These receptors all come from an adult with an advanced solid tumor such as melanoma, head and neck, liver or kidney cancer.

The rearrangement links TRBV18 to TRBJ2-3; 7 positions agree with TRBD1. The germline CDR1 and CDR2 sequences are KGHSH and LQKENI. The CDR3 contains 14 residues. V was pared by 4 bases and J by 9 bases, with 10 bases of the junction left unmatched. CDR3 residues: CASSLTGTFDTQYF. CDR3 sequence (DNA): TGTGCCAGCTCACTGACAGGGACGTTTGACACGCAGTATTTT.

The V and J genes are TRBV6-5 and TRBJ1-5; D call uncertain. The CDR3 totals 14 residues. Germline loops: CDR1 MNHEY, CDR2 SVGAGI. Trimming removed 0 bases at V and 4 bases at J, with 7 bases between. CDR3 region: CASSYSGINQPQHF. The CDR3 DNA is TGTGCCAGCAGTTACTCTGGGATAAATCAGCCCCAGCATTTT.

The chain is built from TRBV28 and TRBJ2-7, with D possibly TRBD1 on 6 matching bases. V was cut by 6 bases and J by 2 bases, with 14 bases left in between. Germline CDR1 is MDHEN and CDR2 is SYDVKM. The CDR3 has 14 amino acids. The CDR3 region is CASRTPGQAYEQYF. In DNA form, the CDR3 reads TGTGCCAGCAGGACACCGGGACAAGCCTACGAGCAGTACTTC.

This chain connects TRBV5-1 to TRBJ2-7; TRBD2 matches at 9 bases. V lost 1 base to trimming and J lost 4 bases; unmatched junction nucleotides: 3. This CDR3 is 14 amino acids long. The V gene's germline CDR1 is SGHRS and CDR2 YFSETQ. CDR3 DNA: TGCGCCAGCAGCTTGTATAGCGGGAGTTACGAGCAGTACTTC. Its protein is CASSLYSGSYEQYF. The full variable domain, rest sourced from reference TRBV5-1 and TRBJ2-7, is KAGVTQTPRYLIKTRGQQVTLSCSPISGHRSVSWYQQTPGQGLQFLFEYFSETQRNKGNFPGRFSGRQFSNSRSEMNVSTLELGDSALYLCASSLYSGSYEQYFGPGTRLTVT.

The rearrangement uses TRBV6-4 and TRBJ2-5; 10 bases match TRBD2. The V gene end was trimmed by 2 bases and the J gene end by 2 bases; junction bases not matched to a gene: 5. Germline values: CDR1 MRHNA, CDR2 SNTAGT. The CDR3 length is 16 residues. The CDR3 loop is CASSDTLAGLQETQYF. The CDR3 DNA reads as TGTGCCAGCAGTGACACACTAGCGGGGCTGCAAGAGACCCAGTACTTC.